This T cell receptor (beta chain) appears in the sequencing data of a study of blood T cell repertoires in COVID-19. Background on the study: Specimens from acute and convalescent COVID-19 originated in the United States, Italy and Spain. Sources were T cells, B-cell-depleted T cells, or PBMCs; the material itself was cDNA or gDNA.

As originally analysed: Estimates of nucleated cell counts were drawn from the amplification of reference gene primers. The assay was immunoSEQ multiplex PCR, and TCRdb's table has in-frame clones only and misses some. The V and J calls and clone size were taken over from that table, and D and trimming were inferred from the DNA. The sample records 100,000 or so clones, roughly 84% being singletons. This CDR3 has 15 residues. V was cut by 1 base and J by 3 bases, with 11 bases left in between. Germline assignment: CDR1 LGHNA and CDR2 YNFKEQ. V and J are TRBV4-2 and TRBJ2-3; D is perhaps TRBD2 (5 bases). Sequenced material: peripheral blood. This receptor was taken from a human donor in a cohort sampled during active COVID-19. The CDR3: CASSQVGTGTDTQYF. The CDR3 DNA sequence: TGTGCCAGCAGCCAAGTGGGTACGGGAACAGATACGCAGTATTTT.